The 19 T cell receptor beta chains below were found in one sample sequenced in a study of blood T cells in healthy people across ages. A second PCR of roughly 6 to 12 cycles used a sample-barcoded 5' primer and a J-beta primer mix. Each CDR3 protein gets one entry after TCRdb re-called the 5' RACE reads with MiXCR. The sample consists of over a million distinct CDR3 sequences, approximately 43% of them appearing once. Sequencing was done on a sample of blood. The source is a woman between 18 and 30 years old in good health.

J is TRBJ2-5 and V is TRBV20-1; D gene ambiguous. The V end was cut by 1 base, the J end by 6 bases, with 12 bases between. This CDR3 comprises 13 residues. In germline, CDR1 is DFQATT, CDR2 SNEGSKA (reference sequence). CDR3 nucleotides: TGCAGTGCTAGAGTGGGCCTGTTGAAGACCCAGTACTTC. It is translated as CSARVGLLKTQYF.

This chain connects TRBV20-1 to TRBJ1-1; 7 bases align to TRBD1. CDR3 length equals 15 residues. The V segment lost 3 bases and the J segment 7 bases; nucleotides outside the gene matches: 14. Germline V gene data show CDR1 as DFQATT and CDR2 as SNEGSKA (reference sequence). CDR3 protein: CSASWDSLRNSEAFF. In DNA form, the CDR3 reads TGCAGTGCTAGCTGGGACAGCCTACGGAATAGTGAAGCTTTCTTT.

This clonotype came up a few times. The rearrangement uses TRBV28 and TRBJ2-1; 7 bases align to TRBD1. The CDR3 has 16 amino acids. The J segment lost 4 bases and the V segment lost 4 bases, leaving 10 bases of the junction unmatched. In germline, CDR1 is MDHEN, CDR2 SYDVKM. CDR3 loop: CASSSPADRAYNEQFF. Here the CDR3 DNA reads TGTGCCAGCAGTTCCCCCGCCGACAGGGCGTACAATGAGCAGTTCTTC.

V is TRBV20-1 and J is TRBJ1-2; tentatively, D is TRBD1 (5 bases). The V and J ends lost 6 bases and 5 bases respectively, with 22 bases between them. The germline CDR1 and CDR2 sequences are DFQATT and SNEGSKA (reference sequence). The CDR3 extends over 15 amino acids. CDR3 amino acids: CSAPSPTALLYGYTF. CDR3 DNA sequence: TGCAGTGCCCCCTCGCCGACAGCCCTGCTTTATGGCTACACCTTC.

V and J are TRBV28 and TRBJ2-5; tentative D call: TRBD1 (6 bases). Judging by the DNA end, TRBJ2-7 fits better; the J call may be wrong. There are 17 residues in the CDR3. CDR1 and CDR2 (germline): MDHEN, SYDVKM. Here the CDR3 reads CASSPSIDRRPLLEQYF. CDR3 DNA: TGTGCCAGCAGTCCCTCGATCGACAGGAGACCTCTTCTCGAGCAGTACTTC.

V and J are TRBV6-2 or TRBV6-3 and TRBJ1-1, with no clear D. The CDR3 contains 13 residues. From germline, CDR1 is MNHEY and CDR2 SVGEGT. V was clipped by 7 bases and J by 11 bases, with 20 bases between them. CDR3 nucleotide sequence: TGTGCCAGCAAACTAGCCCTTGGGGTACGGGCTTTCTTT. As protein: CASKLALGVRAFF.

This chain joins TRBV6-2 or TRBV6-3 and TRBJ1-5; D not certain. The ends were cut back, 6 bases at V and 3 bases at J, with 12 bases in the middle. CDR1 is MNHEY, CDR2 SVGEGT, per germline. The CDR3 spans 14 residues. The CDR3 loop is CASSLQPPNQPQHF. DNA for the CDR3: TGTGCCAGCAGCCTCCAGCCTCCCAATCAGCCCCAGCATTTT.

V and J are TRBV29-1 and TRBJ2-2; TRBD2 matches 13 bases. Germline values: CDR1 SQVTM, CDR2 ANQGSEA. V shed 7 bases and J 1 base; nucleotides not matched to a gene: 6. This CDR3 region has 16 residues. CDR3 bases: TGCAGCGCTTCGGGACTAGCGGGGTTGAACACCGGGGAGCTGTTTTTT. Its protein is CSASGLAGLNTGELFF.

The V and J genes are TRBV27 and TRBJ2-7, with D possibly being TRBD2 (6 bases). Germline-derived CDR1 and CDR2 are MNHEY and SMNVEV (reference sequence). This CDR3 has 16 residues. V was clipped by 0 bases and J by 0 bases, with 12 bases between them. DNA for the CDR3: TGTGCCAGCAGTTTATCGGTAGCGGCGAGCTCCTACGAGCAGTACTTC. Translating it yields CASSLSVAASSYEQYF.

V is TRBV7-9 and J is TRBJ2-5; 7 nucleotides agree with TRBD2. This CDR3 has 13 residues. Germline lookup yields CDR1 SEHNR and CDR2 FQNEAQ (reference sequence). J gave up 11 bases and V 0 bases, and 6 bases lay outside the gene matches. DNA for the CDR3: TGTGCCAGCAGCTTAGCCCCGCGGGGGTGGCAGTACTTC. Translated: CASSLAPRGWQYF. Together with reference TRBV7-9 and TRBJ2-5, the CDR3 gives the full variable domain: DTGVSQNPRHKITKRGQNVTFRCDPISEHNRLYWYRQTLGQGPEFLTYFQNEAQLEKSRLLSDRFSAERPKGSFSTLEIQRTEQGDSAMYLCASSLAPRGWQYFGPGTRLLVL.

This clonotype showed up many times. This chain links TRBV10-3 with TRBJ2-1, with a weak D call TRBD2 (5 bases). The germline CDR1 and CDR2 sequences are ENHRY and SYGVKD. Trimming took 6 bases from V and 6 from J, leaving 6 bases between them. The CDR3 has 11 amino acids. The CDR3 region is CAISTSNEQFF. The CDR3 nucleotides are TGTGCCATCAGCACTAGCAATGAGCAGTTCTTC.

This clonotype was counted between two and nine times. The chain combines TRBV25-1 with TRBJ2-5; 8 nucleotides align to TRBD1. J was trimmed by 1 base and V by 3 bases; bases with no gene match: 4. CDR3 size: 15 residues. Germline lookup yields CDR1 MGHDK and CDR2 SYGVNS. The CDR3 sequence is CASSDPGQGQETQYF. The CDR3 DNA follows: TGTGCCAGCAGTGACCCCGGACAGGGCCAAGAGACCCAGTACTTC.

The chain links TRBV7-9 to TRBJ2-1; 14 bases agree with TRBD2. The V segment lost 5 bases and the J segment 2 bases; nucleotides outside the gene matches: 11. The CDR3 is 19 residues long. Germline V gives CDR1 SEHNR, CDR2 FQNEAQ (reference sequence). The DNA for the CDR3 is TGTGCCAGCAGCCACCGACTAGCGGGGGGGCCGGTAACCTACAATGAGCAGTTCTTC. Amino acid sequence: CASSHRLAGGPVTYNEQFF.

The chain is built from TRBV5-6 and TRBJ2-3; D is possibly TRBD2 (5 bases). Germline loops: CDR1 SGHDT, CDR2 YYEEEE. Trimming left V 4 bases short and J 1 base short, with 16 bases between. The CDR3 spans 16 residues. CDR3 loop: CASSITRSWGTDTQYF. In DNA, the CDR3 is TGTGCCAGCAGCATTACTAGGAGTTGGGGCACAGATACGCAGTATTTT. The full variable domain, its missing parts supplied by reference TRBV5-6 and TRBJ2-3, is DAGVTQSPTHLIKTRGQQVTLRCSPKSGHDTVSWYQQALGQGPQFIFQYYEEEERQRGNFPDRFSGHQFPNYSSELNVNALLLGDSALYLCASSITRSWGTDTQYFGPGTRLTVL.

Points on this clonotype: A much larger clone is a single base away; this may be a read error. J is TRBJ1-2 and V is TRBV7-3; TRBD1 aligns across 9 bases. CDR3 length: 14 amino acids. Germline V gives CDR1 SGHTA, CDR2 FQGTGA. CDR3 in amino acids: CAGSTGQGNYGYTF. CDR3 nucleotide sequence: TGTGCCGGCAGCACGGGACAGGGAAACTATGGCTACACCTTC.

The chain employs TRBV4-2 and TRBJ2-1; D gene unclear. Germline V gene sequence: CDR1 LGHNA, CDR2 YNFKEQ. This CDR3 has 17 residues. V was pared by 1 base and J by 0 bases, with 13 bases between. CDR3 sequence: CASSQGPGWSSYNEQFF. The CDR3 DNA reads TGTGCCAGCAGCCAAGGACCCGGGTGGAGCTCCTACAATGAGCAGTTCTTC.

The V gene is TRBV29-1, the J gene TRBJ2-5; 7 nucleotides align to TRBD2. The CDR3 runs to 14 residues. V shed 2 bases, J shed 0 bases, and the junction held 3 bases outside the gene matches. Germline V lookup: CDR1 SQVTM, CDR2 ANQGSEA. CDR3 in amino acids: CSVELADHQETQYF. The CDR3 coding sequence is TGCAGCGTTGAACTAGCGGACCACCAAGAGACCCAGTACTTC.

The chain uses TRBV20-1 and TRBJ2-5; D gene uncertain. The CDR3 runs 14 residues. V gave up 0 bases and J gave up 3 bases, with 11 bases separating them. Germline-derived CDR1 and CDR2 are DFQATT and SNEGSKA (reference sequence). CDR3 sequence reads: CSARDRRREETQYF. The CDR3 nucleotides are TGCAGTGCTAGAGATAGGAGACGGGAAGAGACCCAGTACTTC.

Concerning this clonotype: A much larger clone lies a single base off, so this may be a read error. The gene calls are TRBV12-3 or TRBV12-4 and TRBJ2-1; D remains unclear. The V and J ends lost 8 bases and 4 bases respectively, with 6 bases between them. The CDR3 has 11 residues. The DNA of the CDR3 is TGTGCCAGCGGAAAGTACAATGAGCAGTTCTTC. The encoded protein is CASGKYNEQFF.